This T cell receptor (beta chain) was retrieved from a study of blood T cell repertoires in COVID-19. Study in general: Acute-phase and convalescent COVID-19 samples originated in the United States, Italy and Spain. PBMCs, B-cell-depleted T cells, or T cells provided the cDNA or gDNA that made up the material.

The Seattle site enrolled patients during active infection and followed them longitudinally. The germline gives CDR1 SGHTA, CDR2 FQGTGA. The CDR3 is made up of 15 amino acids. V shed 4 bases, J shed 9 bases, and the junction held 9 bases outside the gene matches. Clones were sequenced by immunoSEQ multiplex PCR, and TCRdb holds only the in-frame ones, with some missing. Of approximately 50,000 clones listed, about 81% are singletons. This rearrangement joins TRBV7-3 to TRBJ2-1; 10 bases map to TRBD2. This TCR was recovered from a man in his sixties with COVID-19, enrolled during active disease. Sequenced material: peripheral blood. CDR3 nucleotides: TGTGCCAGCAGCTCTCTAGCGGGAGTGTGGGGTGAGCAGTTCTTC. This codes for CASSSLAGVWGEQFF.